This TCR beta chain was sequenced during a study of CD8 T cells in Susac syndrome. With random hexamers, about 0.5 to 1 ug RNA was reverse transcribed. By means of immunoSEQ multiplex PCR, TCR beta CDR3 spanning 54 Vbeta and 13 Jbeta underwent amplification. TCRdb re-called the immunoSEQ multiplex PCR reads through MiXCR, storing one row per CDR3 protein. The data hold approximately 110,000 distinct CDR3 sequences, with 80% to 95% observed a single time. The V gene end was trimmed by 0 bases and the J gene end by 3 bases; junction bases not matched to a gene: 8. This CDR3 comprises 15 residues. Germline V gives CDR1 SQVTM, CDR2 ANQGSEA. The study sequenced TCR beta in blood CD8+ and CD4+ T cells. The multiple sclerosis controls were treatment-naive patients, and their relapsing-remitting disease was stable or active. The CD8+ and CD4+ T cells were isolated magnetically using a negative isolation approach, whereas the TEMRA cells were enriched by FACS.

This receptor was identified in a human donor with multiple sclerosis. Sequences were obtained from CD8+ T cells from PBMCs. V and J are TRBV29-1 and TRBJ2-7; the match to TRBD1 covers 7 bases. The CDR3 spells CSVEDLGHRGYEQYF. CDR3 in DNA: TGCAGCGTTGAAGATCTTGGGCACAGGGGCTACGAGCAGTACTTC.